What follows are 8 T cell receptor beta chains derived from one specimen sequenced in a study of beta chain features in type 1 diabetes. As every portion of the isolated RNA was reverse transcribed, the sequencing read expressed TCRB transcripts. Generated by immunoSEQ multiplex PCR, the TCRdb table keeps only in-frame clones and is missing some. The sample includes roughly 450,000 clones, roughly an eighth of them seen just once. Sequencing was carried out using naive CD4+ T cells from blood. The receptors were gathered from a woman aged 18-30 years in good health.

In this sample, this clone turned up a few times. The chain employs TRBV7-3 and TRBJ2-4, with 11 bases fitting TRBD2. Unmatched junction bases numbered 10, after V lost 1 base and J lost 5 bases. Germline loops: CDR1 SGHTA, CDR2 FQGTGA. The CDR3 has 18 amino acids. The CDR3 nucleotides read TGTGCCAGCAGCTTAATTTCTACTAGCGGGAGCTGGGAAAACATTCAGTACTTC. It translates to CASSLISTSGSWENIQYF.

The rearrangement links TRBV29-1 to TRBJ2-7; D might be TRBD1 (5 bases). CDR1 and CDR2 (germline): SQVTM, ANQGSEA. Trimming took 4 bases from V and 2 from J, leaving 12 bases between them. There are 13 residues in the CDR3. CDR3 in DNA: TGCAGCGTTGCAGGGCGTCATACCTACGAGCAGTACTTC. Translating it yields CSVAGRHTYEQYF.

The rearrangement uses TRBV7-9 and TRBJ2-5; possible D gene TRBD2, 5 bases. V dropped 5 bases and J dropped 0 bases, with 10 bases sitting between them. Germline V gene sequence: CDR1 SEHNR, CDR2 FQNEAQ (reference sequence). The CDR3 sequence is 14 residues long. The CDR3 spells CASSQRRNQETQYF. CDR3 DNA: TGTGCCAGCAGCCAACGGAGGAACCAAGAGACCCAGTACTTC.

This chain uses TRBV13 with TRBJ1-2, with D unresolved. The V end lost 4 bases, the J end lost 4 bases, and 16 bases lay between the germline ends. Germline CDR1 is PRHDT and CDR2 is FYEKMQ (reference sequence). This CDR3 is built from 15 residues. The CDR3 is CASSYWRWQSYGYTF. The DNA of the CDR3 is TGTGCCAGCAGCTACTGGCGATGGCAAAGCTATGGCTACACCTTC.

The J gene is TRBJ2-3, the V gene TRBV6-6, with TRBD2 identical over 8 bases. The CDR3 contains 16 residues. CDR1 MNHNY and CDR2 SVGAGI come from the germline V gene (reference sequence). The V segment lost 5 bases and the J segment 1 base; nucleotides outside the gene matches: 8. The CDR3 loop reads CASSQISGRRTDTQYF. Here the CDR3 DNA reads TGTGCCAGCAGTCAAATCAGCGGGAGACGCACAGATACGCAGTATTTT.

This chain uses TRBV5-6 with TRBJ2-7; 9 bases are shared with TRBD1. This CDR3 has 15 amino acids. Unmatched junction bases numbered 10, after V lost 5 bases and J lost 4 bases. CDR1 is SGHDT and CDR2 is YYEEEE in the germline V gene. The CDR3 bases are TGTGCCAGCAGTCGAACAGGGGGCGTTTGGTACGAGCAGTACTTC. It yields the protein CASSRTGGVWYEQYF. The full variable domain, rest sourced from reference TRBV5-6 and TRBJ2-7, is DAGVTQSPTHLIKTRGQQVTLRCSPKSGHDTVSWYQQALGQGPQFIFQYYEEEERQRGNFPDRFSGHQFPNYSSELNVNALLLGDSALYLCASSRTGGVWYEQYFGPGTRLTVT.

This rearrangement joins TRBV15 to TRBJ2-3; 8 bases map to TRBD2. Germline lookup yields CDR1 LNHNV and CDR2 YYDKDF (reference sequence). V shed 8 bases, J shed 14 bases, and the junction held 21 bases outside the gene matches. This CDR3 contains 15 residues. This CDR3 is CATSPGGAGATAMYF. DNA of the CDR3: TGTGCCACCTCCCCCGGGGGAGCGGGGGCCACAGCTATGTATTTT.

The rearrangement joins TRBV5-4 to TRBJ1-2; TRBD1 aligns across 8 bases. J was trimmed by 0 bases and V by 3 bases; bases with no gene match: 4. There are 15 residues in the CDR3. In germline, CDR1 is SGHNT, CDR2 YYREEE (reference sequence). DNA of the CDR3: TGTGCCAGCAGCTACGGGACAGGCGCTAACTATGGCTACACCTTC. This sequence encodes CASSYGTGANYGYTF. The full variable domain, its missing parts supplied by reference TRBV5-4 and TRBJ1-2, is ETGVTQSPTHLIKTRGQQVTLRCSSQSGHNTVSWYQQALGQGPQFIFQYYREEENGRGNFPPRFSGLQFPNYSSELNVNALELDDSALYLCASSYGTGANYGYTFGSGTRLTVV.